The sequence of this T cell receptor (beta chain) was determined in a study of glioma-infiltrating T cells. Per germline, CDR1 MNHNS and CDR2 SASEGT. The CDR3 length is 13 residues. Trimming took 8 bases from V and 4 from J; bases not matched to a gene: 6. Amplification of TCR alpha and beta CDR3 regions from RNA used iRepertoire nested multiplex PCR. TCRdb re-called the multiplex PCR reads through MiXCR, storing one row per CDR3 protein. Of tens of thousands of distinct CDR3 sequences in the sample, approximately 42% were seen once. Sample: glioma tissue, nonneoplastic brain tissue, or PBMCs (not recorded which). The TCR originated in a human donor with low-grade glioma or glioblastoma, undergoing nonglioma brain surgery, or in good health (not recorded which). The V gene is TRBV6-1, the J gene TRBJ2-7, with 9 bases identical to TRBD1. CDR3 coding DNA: TGTGCCAGCCGGGACAGGGTTCATTACGAGCAGTACTTC. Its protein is CASRDRVHYEQYF.